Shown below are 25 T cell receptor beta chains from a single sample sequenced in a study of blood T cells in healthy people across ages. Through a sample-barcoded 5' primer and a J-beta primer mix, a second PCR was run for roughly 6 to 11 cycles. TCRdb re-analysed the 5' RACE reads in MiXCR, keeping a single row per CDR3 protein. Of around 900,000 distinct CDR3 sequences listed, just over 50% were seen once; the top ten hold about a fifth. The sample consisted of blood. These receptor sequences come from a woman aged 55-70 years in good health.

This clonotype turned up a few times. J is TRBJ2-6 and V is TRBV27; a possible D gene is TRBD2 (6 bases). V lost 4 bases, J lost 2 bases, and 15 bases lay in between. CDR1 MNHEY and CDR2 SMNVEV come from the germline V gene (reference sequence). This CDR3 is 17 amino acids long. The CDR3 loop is CASSYGAGFAGANVLTF. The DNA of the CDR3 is TGTGCCAGCAGTTACGGAGCGGGTTTTGCTGGGGCCAACGTCCTGACTTTC.

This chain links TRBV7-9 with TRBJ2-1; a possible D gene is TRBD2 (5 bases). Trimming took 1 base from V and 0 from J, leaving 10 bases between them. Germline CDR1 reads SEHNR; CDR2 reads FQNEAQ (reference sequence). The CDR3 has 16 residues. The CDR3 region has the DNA TGTGCCAGCAGCTTAGTGGATCGGGACTCCTACAATGAGCAGTTCTTC. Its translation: CASSLVDRDSYNEQFF.

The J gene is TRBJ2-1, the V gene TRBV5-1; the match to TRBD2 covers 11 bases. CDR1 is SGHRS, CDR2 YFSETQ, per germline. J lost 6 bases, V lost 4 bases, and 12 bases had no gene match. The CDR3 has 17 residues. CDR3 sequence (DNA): TGCGCCAGCAGCGGGGGACGACTAGCGGGACCCACCAATGAGCAGTTCTTC. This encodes CASSGGRLAGPTNEQFF.

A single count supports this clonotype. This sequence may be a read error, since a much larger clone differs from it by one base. The CDR3 region has the DNA TGTGCCAGCAGCTCAGGCATGAGCTCCTACAATGAGCAGTTCTTC. It is translated as CASSSGMSSYNEQFF. The chain carries TRBV7-3 and TRBJ2-1; D uncertain. Looked up from germline, CDR1 is SGHTA and CDR2 is FQGTGA. Between the trimmed V and J ends, which lost 4 bases and 0 bases, there was a span of 10 bases. The CDR3 extends over 15 amino acids.

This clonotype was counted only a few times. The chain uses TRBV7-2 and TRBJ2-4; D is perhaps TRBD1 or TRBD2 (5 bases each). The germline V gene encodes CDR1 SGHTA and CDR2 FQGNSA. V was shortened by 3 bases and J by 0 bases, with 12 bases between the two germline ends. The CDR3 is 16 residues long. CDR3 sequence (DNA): TGTGCCAGCAGCTTGGGACCGACTCAAGCCAAAAACATTCAGTACTTC. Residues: CASSLGPTQAKNIQYF.

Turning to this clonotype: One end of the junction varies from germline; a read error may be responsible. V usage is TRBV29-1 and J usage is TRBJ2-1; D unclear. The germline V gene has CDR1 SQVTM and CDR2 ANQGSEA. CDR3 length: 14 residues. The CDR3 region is CSAQRTGSNNEQFF. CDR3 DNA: TGCAGCGCACAGAGAACTGGCTCCAACAATGAGCAGTTCTTC.

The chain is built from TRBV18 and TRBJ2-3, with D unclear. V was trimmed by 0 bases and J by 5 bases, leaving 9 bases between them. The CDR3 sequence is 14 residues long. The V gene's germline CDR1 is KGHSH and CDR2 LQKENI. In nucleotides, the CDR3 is TGTGCCAGCTCACCACCGTCCCAGATAGATACGCAGTATTTT. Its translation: CASSPPSQIDTQYF.

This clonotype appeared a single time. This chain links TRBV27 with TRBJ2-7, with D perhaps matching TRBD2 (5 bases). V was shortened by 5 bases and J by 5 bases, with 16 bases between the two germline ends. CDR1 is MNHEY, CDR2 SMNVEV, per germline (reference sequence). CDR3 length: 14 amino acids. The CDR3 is CASSSGLRLDEQYF. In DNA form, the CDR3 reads TGTGCCAGCAGTAGCGGATTGAGACTGGACGAGCAGTACTTC.

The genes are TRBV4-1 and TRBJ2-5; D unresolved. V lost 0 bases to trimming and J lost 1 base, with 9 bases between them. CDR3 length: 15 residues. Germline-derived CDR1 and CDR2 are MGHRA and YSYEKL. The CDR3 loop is CASSQDRLGQETQYF. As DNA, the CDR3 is TGCGCCAGCAGCCAAGATCGCCTAGGCCAAGAGACCCAGTACTTC.

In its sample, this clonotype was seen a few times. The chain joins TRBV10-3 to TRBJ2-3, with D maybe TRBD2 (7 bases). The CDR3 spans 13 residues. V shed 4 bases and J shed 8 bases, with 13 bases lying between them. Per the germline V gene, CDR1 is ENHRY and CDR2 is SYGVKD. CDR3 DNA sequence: TGTGCCATCAGTGTGGCAGGGGAGGGTACGCAGTATTTT. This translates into CAISVAGEGTQYF.

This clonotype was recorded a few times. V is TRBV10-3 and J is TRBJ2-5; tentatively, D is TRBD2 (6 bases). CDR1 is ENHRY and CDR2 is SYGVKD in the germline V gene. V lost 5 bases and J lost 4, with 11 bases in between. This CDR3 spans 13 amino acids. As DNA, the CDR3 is TGTGCCATCAGTCCAGGGACTCCAGAGACCCAGTACTTC. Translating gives CAISPGTPETQYF.

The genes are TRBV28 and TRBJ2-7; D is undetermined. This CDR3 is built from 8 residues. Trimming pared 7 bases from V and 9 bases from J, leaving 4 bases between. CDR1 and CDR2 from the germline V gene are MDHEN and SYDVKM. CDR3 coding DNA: TGTGCCAGCAACGGGCAGTACTTC. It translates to CASNGQYF.

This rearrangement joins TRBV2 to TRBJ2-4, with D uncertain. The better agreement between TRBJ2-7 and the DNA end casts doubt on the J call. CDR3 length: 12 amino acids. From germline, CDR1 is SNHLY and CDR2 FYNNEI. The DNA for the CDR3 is TGTGCCAGCAGCAGAGGATCTATCGAGCAGTACTTC. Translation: CASSRGSIEQYF.

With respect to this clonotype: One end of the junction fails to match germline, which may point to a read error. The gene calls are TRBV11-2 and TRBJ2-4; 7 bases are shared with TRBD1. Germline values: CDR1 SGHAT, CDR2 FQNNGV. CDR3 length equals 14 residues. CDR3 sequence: CASSFGQAENVQYF. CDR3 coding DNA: TGTGCCAGCAGCTTTGGACAGGCGGAAAACGTTCAGTACTTC.

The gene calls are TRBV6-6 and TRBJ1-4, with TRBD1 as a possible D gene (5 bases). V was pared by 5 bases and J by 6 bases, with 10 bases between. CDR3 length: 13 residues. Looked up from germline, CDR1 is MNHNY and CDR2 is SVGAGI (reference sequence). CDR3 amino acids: CASSGGTDEKLFF. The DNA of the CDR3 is TGTGCCAGCAGTGGGGGTACGGATGAAAAACTGTTTTTT.

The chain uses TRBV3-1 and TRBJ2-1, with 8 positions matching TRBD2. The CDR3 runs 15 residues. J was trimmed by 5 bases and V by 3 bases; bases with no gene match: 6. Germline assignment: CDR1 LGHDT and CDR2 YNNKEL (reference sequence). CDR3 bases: TGTGCCAGCAGCCATCCCCGGGAGGGCCACAATGAGCAGTTCTTC. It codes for CASSHPREGHNEQFF.

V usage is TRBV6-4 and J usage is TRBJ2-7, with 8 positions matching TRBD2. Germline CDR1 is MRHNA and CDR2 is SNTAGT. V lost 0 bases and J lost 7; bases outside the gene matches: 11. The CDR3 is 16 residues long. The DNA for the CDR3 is TGTGCCAGCAGTGACTCGTGGAGCGGGAGCTCCAATGAGCAGTACTTC. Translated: CASSDSWSGSSNEQYF.

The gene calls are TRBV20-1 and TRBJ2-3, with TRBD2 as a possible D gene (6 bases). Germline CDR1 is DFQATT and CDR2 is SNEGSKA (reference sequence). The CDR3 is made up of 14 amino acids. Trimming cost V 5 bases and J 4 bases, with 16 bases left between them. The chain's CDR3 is CSAGGSRGADTQYF. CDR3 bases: TGCAGTGCTGGAGGGTCGCGTGGGGCAGATACGCAGTATTTT.

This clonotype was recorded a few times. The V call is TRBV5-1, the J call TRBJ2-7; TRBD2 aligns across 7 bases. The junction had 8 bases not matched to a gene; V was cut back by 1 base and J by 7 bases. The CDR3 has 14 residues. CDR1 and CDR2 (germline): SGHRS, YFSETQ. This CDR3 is CASSLPAREWEQYF. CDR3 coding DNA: TGCGCCAGCAGCTTGCCGGCGCGGGAGTGGGAGCAGTACTTC.

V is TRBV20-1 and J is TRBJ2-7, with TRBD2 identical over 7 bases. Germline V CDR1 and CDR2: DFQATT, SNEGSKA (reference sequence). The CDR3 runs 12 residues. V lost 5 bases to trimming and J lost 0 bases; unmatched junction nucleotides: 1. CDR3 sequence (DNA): TGCAGTGCTTGGACTAGCTCCTACGAGCAGTACTTC. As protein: CSAWTSSYEQYF.

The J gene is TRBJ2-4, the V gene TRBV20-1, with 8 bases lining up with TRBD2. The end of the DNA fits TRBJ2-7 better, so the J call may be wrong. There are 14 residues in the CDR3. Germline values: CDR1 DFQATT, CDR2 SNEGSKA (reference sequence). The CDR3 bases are TGCAGTGCTAGTATAGCGGGAAGGACCTACGAGCAGTACTTC. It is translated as CSASIAGRTYEQYF.

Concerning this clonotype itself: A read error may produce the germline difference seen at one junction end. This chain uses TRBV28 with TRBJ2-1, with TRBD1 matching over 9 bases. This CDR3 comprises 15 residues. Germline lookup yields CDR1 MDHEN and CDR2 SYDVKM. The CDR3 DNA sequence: TGTGCCAGCAGTTTATGGGGACAGGGCTCCAATGGGCAGTTCTTC. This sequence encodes CASSLWGQGSNGQFF.

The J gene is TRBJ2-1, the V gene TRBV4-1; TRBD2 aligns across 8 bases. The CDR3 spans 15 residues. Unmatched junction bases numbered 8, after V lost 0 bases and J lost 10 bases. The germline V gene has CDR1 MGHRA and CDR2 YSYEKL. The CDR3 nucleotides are TGCGCCAGCAGCCAAGAAAACGGGGGGGGTTTCGAGCAGTTCTTC. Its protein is CASSQENGGGFEQFF.

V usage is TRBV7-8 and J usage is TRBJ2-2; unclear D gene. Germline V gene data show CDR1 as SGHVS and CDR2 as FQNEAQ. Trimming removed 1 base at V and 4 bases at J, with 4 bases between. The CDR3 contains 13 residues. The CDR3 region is CASSLEFTGELFF. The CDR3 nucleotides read TGTGCCAGCAGCTTAGAGTTCACCGGGGAGCTGTTTTTT.

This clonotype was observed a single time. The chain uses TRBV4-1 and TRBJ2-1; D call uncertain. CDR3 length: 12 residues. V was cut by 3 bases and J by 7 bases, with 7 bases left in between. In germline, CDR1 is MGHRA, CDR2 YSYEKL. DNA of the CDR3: TGCGCCAGCAGCCATTCGTTGAATGAGCAGTTCTTC. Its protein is CASSHSLNEQFF.